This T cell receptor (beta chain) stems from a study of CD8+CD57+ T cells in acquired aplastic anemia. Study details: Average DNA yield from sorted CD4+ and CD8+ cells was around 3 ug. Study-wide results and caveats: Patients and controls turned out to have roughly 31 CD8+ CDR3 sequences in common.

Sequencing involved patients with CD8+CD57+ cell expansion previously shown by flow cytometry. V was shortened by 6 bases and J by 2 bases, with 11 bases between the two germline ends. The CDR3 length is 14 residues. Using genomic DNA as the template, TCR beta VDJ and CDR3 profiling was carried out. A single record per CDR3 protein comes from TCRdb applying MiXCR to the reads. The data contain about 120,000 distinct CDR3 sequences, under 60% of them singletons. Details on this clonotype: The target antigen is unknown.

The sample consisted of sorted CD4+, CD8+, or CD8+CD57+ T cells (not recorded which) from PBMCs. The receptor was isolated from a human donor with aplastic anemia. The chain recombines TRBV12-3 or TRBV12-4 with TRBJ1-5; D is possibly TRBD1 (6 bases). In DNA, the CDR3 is TGTGCCAGCAGCTCGGAGGGGGGCAATCAGCCCCAGCATTTT. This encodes CASSSEGGNQPQHF.